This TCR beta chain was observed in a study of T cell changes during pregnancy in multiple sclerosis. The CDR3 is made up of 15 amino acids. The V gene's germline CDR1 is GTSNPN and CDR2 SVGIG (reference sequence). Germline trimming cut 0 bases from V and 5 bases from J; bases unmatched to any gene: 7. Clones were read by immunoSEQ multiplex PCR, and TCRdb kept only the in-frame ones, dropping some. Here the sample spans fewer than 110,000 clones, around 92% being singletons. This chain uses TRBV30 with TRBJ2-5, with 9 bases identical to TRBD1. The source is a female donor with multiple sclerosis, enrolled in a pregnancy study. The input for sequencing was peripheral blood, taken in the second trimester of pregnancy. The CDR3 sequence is CAWSVAGQGLETQYF. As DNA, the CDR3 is TGTGCCTGGAGTGTTGCAGGACAGGGGTTGGAGACCCAGTACTTC.